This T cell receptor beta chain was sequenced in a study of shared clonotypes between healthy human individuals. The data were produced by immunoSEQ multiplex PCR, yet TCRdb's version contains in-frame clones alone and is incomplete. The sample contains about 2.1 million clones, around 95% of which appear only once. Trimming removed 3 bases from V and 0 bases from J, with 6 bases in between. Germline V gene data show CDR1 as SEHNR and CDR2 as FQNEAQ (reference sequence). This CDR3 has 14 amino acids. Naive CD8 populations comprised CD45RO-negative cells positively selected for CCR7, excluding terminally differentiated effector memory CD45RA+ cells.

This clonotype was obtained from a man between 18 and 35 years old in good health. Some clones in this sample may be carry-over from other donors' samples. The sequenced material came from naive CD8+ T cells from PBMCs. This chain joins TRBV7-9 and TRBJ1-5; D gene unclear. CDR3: CASSFGHSNQPQHF. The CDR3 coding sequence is TGTGCCAGCAGCTTCGGTCATAGCAATCAGCCCCAGCATTTT.